The rows below give T cell receptor beta chains drawn from one sample of a study of T cells in narcolepsy. Assay: immunoSEQ multiplex PCR; the TCRdb copy retains only in-frame clones and omits some. The sample has 7,700 or so clones, about 61% seen once; the top ten hold 20% to 25%. Sequencing was carried out using CD45RA- memory CD8+ T cells from PBMCs. The source is a human donor with narcolepsy. The conserved cysteine and the conserved F or W are not part of the CDR3 here.

CDR3aa: ASSEFGMVNTEAF; j_gene: TRBJ1-1; v_gene: TRBV10-1
CDR3aa: ASSQEGGGGPDTQY; j_gene: TRBJ2-3; v_gene: TRBV4-2
CDR3aa: ASSLSASGGTDTQY; j_gene: TRBJ2-3; v_gene: TRBV27
CDR3aa: ASSLGGGGNYEQY; j_gene: TRBJ2-7; v_gene: TRBV11-3
CDR3aa: ASSEDRGQQPQH; j_gene: TRBJ1-5; v_gene: TRBV28
CDR3aa: ASRFGTHNNEQF; j_gene: TRBJ2-1; v_gene: TRBV19
CDR3aa: ASSVDGSAVYGYT; j_gene: TRBJ1-2; v_gene: TRBV9
CDR3aa: ASSFSGGAEQY; j_gene: TRBJ2-7; v_gene: TRBV9
CDR3aa: ASSQDWGAGDYEQY; j_gene: TRBJ2-7; v_gene: TRBV4-3
CDR3aa: ASSQDGTSGYNEQF; j_gene: TRBJ2-1; v_gene: TRBV4-2
CDR3aa: AGRRGAELPMNTEAF; j_gene: TRBJ1-1; v_gene: TRBV2
CDR3aa: ASSLSGGTEAF; j_gene: TRBJ1-1; v_gene: TRBV5-5
CDR3aa: ARRPFSTLHEQY; j_gene: TRBJ2-7; v_gene: TRBV23-1
CDR3aa: ASSTERGTYEQY; j_gene: NA; v_gene: TRBV6-5
CDR3aa: ASSPGTFLYEQY; j_gene: TRBJ2-7; v_gene: TRBV5-1
CDR3aa: ASSQRGGTGNYGYT; j_gene: TRBJ1-2; v_gene: TRBV7-9
CDR3aa: ASSLYQNMNTEAF; j_gene: TRBJ1-1; v_gene: TRBV11-3
CDR3aa: ASSIQGASNGYT; j_gene: TRBJ1-2; v_gene: TRBV6-5
CDR3aa: ASSASGTGTGELF; j_gene: TRBJ2-2; v_gene: TRBV19
CDR3aa: ASSETGPGYT; j_gene: TRBJ1-2; v_gene: TRBV7-9
CDR3aa: AWSGVGREQY; j_gene: TRBJ2-7; v_gene: TRBV30
CDR3aa: ASSLSGGAFPGELF; j_gene: TRBJ2-2; v_gene: TRBV4-2
CDR3aa: ASSEGAYEQY; j_gene: TRBJ2-7; v_gene: TRBV10-2
CDR3aa: ASSAGYEQY; j_gene: TRBJ2-7; v_gene: TRBV9
CDR3aa: ASTPLGRNSYGYT; j_gene: TRBJ1-2; v_gene: TRBV27
CDR3aa: ASSSFSGGNQPQH; j_gene: TRBJ1-5; v_gene: TRBV6-5
CDR3aa: ASSDSRGGYNEQF; j_gene: TRBJ2-1; v_gene: TRBV6-4
CDR3aa: ASNKRYYGLFSSYNEQF; j_gene: TRBJ2-1; v_gene: TRBV4-1
CDR3aa: ASSFKGEAF; j_gene: TRBJ1-1; v_gene: TRBV7-2
CDR3aa: ASSVPGLENTDTQY; j_gene: TRBJ2-3; v_gene: TRBV5-1
CDR3aa: ASLTSGGYQETQY; j_gene: TRBJ2-5; v_gene: TRBV2
CDR3aa: ASTEEHVAKTQY; j_gene: TRBJ2-5; v_gene: TRBV6-1
CDR3aa: ASSLGQGEQY; j_gene: TRBJ2-7; v_gene: TRBV6-5
CDR3aa: ASSTHRESC; j_gene: TRBJ1-2; v_gene: TRBV11-3
CDR3aa: ASSFDSSYEQY; j_gene: TRBJ2-7; v_gene: TRBV7-9
CDR3aa: ASSPQGSTYEQY; j_gene: TRBJ2-7; v_gene: TRBV7-9
CDR3aa: ASSSPTGSNEQF; j_gene: TRBJ2-1; v_gene: TRBV9
CDR3aa: ASSLGGEGTQY; j_gene: TRBJ2-5; v_gene: TRBV7-7
CDR3aa: ASSEGTHREPQH; j_gene: TRBJ1-5; v_gene: TRBV25-1
CDR3aa: ATSRDREANTEAF; j_gene: TRBJ1-1; v_gene: TRBV15
CDR3aa: ASSERDASLYEQY; j_gene: TRBJ2-7; v_gene: TRBV9
CDR3aa: ASSQDRASPGELF; j_gene: TRBJ2-2; v_gene: TRBV4-3